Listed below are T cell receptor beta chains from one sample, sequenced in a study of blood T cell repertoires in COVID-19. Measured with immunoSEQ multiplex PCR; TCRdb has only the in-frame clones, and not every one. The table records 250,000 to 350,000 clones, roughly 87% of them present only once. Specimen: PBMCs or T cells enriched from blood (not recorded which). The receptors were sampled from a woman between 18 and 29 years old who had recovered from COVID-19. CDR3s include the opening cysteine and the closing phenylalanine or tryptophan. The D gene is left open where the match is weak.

cdr3_nt: TGTGCCACCAGTGGACTCGATGAGCAGTTCTTC
cdr3_aa: CATSGLDEQFF
v_call: TRBV24-1
j_call: TRBJ2-1
d_call: -

cdr3_nt: TGTGCCAGCAGCTCAGACAGGGGCACTGAAGCTTTCTTT
cdr3_aa: CASSSDRGTEAFF
v_call: TRBV9
j_call: TRBJ1-1
d_call: TRBD1

cdr3_nt: TGTGCCAGCAGCCAGCGGACAGGTTTTAACTATGGCTACACCTTC
cdr3_aa: CASSQRTGFNYGYTF
v_call: TRBV16
j_call: TRBJ1-2
d_call: TRBD1

cdr3_nt: TGTGCCAGCAGCCAAGAAGGTAGCGGGATCTACGAGCAGTACTTC
cdr3_aa: CASSQEGSGIYEQYF
v_call: TRBV14
j_call: TRBJ2-7
d_call: TRBD2

cdr3_nt: TGTGCCACCAGTTTAGCAGGGGACAATCAGCCCCAGCATTTT
cdr3_aa: CATSLAGDNQPQHF
v_call: TRBV24-1
j_call: TRBJ1-5
d_call: -

cdr3_nt: TGTGCCAGCAGCCTACAGGGTTACACTGAAGCTTTCTTT
cdr3_aa: CASSLQGYTEAFF
v_call: TRBV7-3
j_call: TRBJ1-1
d_call: -

cdr3_nt: TGTGCCAGCAGCTCAGGTGGGGGGGCCGTAGACGCCGAGCAGTACTTC
cdr3_aa: CASSSGGGAVDAEQYF
v_call: TRBV9
j_call: TRBJ2-7
d_call: -

cdr3_nt: TGTGCTAGTGGTTTGATGGGGACAGGGCGAACTGAAGCTTTCTTT
cdr3_aa: CASGLMGTGRTEAFF
v_call: TRBV12-5
j_call: TRBJ1-1
d_call: TRBD1

cdr3_nt: TGTGCCAGCAGCGCCGGCCCAGGGGACCCTGGCTACACCTTC
cdr3_aa: CASSAGPGDPGYTF
v_call: TRBV7-2
j_call: TRBJ1-2
d_call: -

cdr3_nt: TGTGCCAGCAGCACTATCGACCTACTCAGGGGAGCTTTCTTT
cdr3_aa: CASSTIDLLRGAFF
v_call: TRBV7-9
j_call: TRBJ1-1
d_call: -

cdr3_nt: TGTGCCAGCAGTCGAAAGGACAGGGCCGAATACGAGCAGTACTTC
cdr3_aa: CASSRKDRAEYEQYF
v_call: TRBV6-5
j_call: TRBJ2-7
d_call: TRBD1

cdr3_nt: TGTGCCAGCAGTTTAAGCAGGGGGAGCAATCAGCCCCAGCATTTT
cdr3_aa: CASSLSRGSNQPQHF
v_call: TRBV28
j_call: TRBJ1-5
d_call: TRBD1

cdr3_nt: TGTGCCAGCTCACCAGGGACAGAACAAGAGACCCAGTACTTC
cdr3_aa: CASSPGTEQETQYF
v_call: TRBV18
j_call: TRBJ2-5
d_call: TRBD1

cdr3_nt: TGTGCCAGCAGCCCCATGGGGCTATACAATGAGCAGTTCTTC
cdr3_aa: CASSPMGLYNEQFF
v_call: TRBV7-3
j_call: TRBJ2-1
d_call: -